This paragraph covers one TCR beta chain sequence. What it binds is not known. The entry originates in a study of circulating tumor DNA in untreated peripheral T-cell lymphoma. Germline V lookup: CDR1 KGHSH, CDR2 LQKENI. Trimming stripped 3 bases from V and 3 bases from J, with 11 bases between. The CDR3 runs to 14 residues. General observations from the study: Tumor-specific clonotypes: identified in around 71% of patients, around nine tenths of baseline tissues.

Profiling relied on immunoSEQ multiplex PCR, and the TCRdb table lists in-frame clones only, not all of them. Among 7,000 or so clones listed, 77% were seen once. The receptor was derived from a human donor with peripheral T-cell lymphoma. The sample consisted of tumor tissue. This chain links TRBV18 with TRBJ1-1, with D tentatively TRBD1 (5 bases). In nucleotides, the CDR3 is TGTGCCAGCTCACCGGGCGGGGGAGACACTGAAGCTTTCTTT. Amino acids: CASSPGGGDTEAFF. The entire variable domain, with the rest obtained from reference TRBV18 and TRBJ1-1, is as follows: NAGVMQNPRHLVRRRGQEARLRCSPMKGHSHVYWYRQLPEEGLKFMVYLQKENIIDESGMPKERFSAEFPKEGPSILRIQQVVRGDSAAYFCASSPGGGDTEAFFGQGTRLTVV.